A single sample is the source of the 22 T cell receptor beta chains below, sequenced in a study of blood T cell repertoires in COVID-19. TCRdb's table, derived via immunoSEQ multiplex PCR, lists solely in-frame clones and lacks some. The repertoire includes fewer than 250,000 clones, 83% of them detected once, and over 4.5% sits in the top ten. Sequencing input: peripheral blood. The receptors were sampled from a human donor in a cohort sampled during active COVID-19.

The chain uses TRBV10-1 and TRBJ2-7, with TRBD1 matching 10 bases. V gave up 6 bases and J gave up 5 bases; unmatched junction bases: 10. This CDR3 contains 15 residues. The V gene's germline CDR1 is WNHNN and CDR2 SYGVQD (reference sequence). CDR3 nucleotides: TGCGCCAGCAGCCCCCCCGGGACAGGGGACCACGAGCAGTACTTC. As protein: CASSPPGTGDHEQYF.

The genes are TRBV11-2 and TRBJ2-7, with a possible D match to TRBD2 (6 bases). The V end was cut by 1 base, the J end by 6 bases, with 16 bases between. CDR3 length equals 15 residues. From germline, CDR1 is SGHAT and CDR2 FQNNGV. The CDR3 DNA sequence: TGTGCCAGCAGCTTAGGTGTCGGGAGAGGCGGCGAGCAGTACTTC. It specifies CASSLGVGRGGEQYF.

The DNA of the CDR3 is TGTGCCAGCAGCCAAGATCTTAACAATGAGCAGTTCTTC. Its protein is CASSQDLNNEQFF. J is TRBJ2-1 and V is TRBV14; D unclear. This CDR3 has 13 residues. The V and J ends lost 0 bases and 5 bases respectively, with 5 bases between them. Germline lookup yields CDR1 SGHDN and CDR2 FVKESK.

This rearrangement joins TRBV11-2 to TRBJ2-7, with TRBD2 matching 7 bases. Losses at the gene ends were 1 base for V and 1 base for J; bases not matched to a gene: 4. Germline lookup yields CDR1 SGHAT and CDR2 FQNNGV. This CDR3 spans 15 amino acids. CDR3 sequence: CASSLGGSASYEQYF. DNA for the CDR3: TGTGCCAGCAGCTTAGGCGGGAGTGCGTCCTACGAGCAGTACTTC. The full variable domain, in which reference TRBV11-2 and TRBJ2-7 provide the parts outside the CDR3, is EAGVAQSPRYKIIEKRQSVAFWCNPISGHATLYWYQQILGQGPKLLIQFQNNGVVDDSQLPKDRFSAERLKGVDSTLKIQPAKLEDSAVYLCASSLGGSASYEQYFGPGTRLTVT.

The chain carries TRBV30 and TRBJ1-4, with 8 positions matching TRBD1. V was clipped by 5 bases and J by 6 bases; unmatched bases: 8. The CDR3 runs 14 residues. Germline V CDR1 and CDR2: GTSNPN, SVGIG (reference sequence). The chain's CDR3 is CAWSLGTGHEKLFF. The CDR3 bases are TGTGCCTGGTCCCTCGGGACAGGTCATGAAAAACTGTTTTTT.

The V call is TRBV6-5, the J call TRBJ1-4; no clear D. Germline V CDR1 and CDR2: MNHEY, SVGAGI. The CDR3 runs to 14 residues. Deletions cut 8 bases from V and 1 base from J, with 11 bases between. Here the CDR3 reads CASHSGRTNEKLFF. The DNA for the CDR3 is TGTGCCAGCCATAGCGGCCGAACTAATGAAAAACTGTTTTTT.

Only a few counts were recorded for this clone. The V gene is TRBV29-1, the J gene TRBJ2-2; TRBD1 agrees at 11 bases. The CDR3 totals 14 residues. The V segment lost 7 bases and the J segment 5 bases; nucleotides outside the gene matches: 6. CDR1 and CDR2 from the germline V gene are SQVTM and ANQGSEA. The CDR3 protein is CSGTGTGGTGELFF. As DNA, the CDR3 is TGCAGCGGAACCGGGACAGGGGGAACCGGGGAGCTGTTTTTT.

The genes are TRBV6-6 and TRBJ1-1; D may be TRBD1 (5 bases). The CDR3 runs 12 residues. The V and J ends lost 5 bases and 8 bases respectively, with 12 bases between them. Germline values: CDR1 MNHNY, CDR2 SVGAGI (reference sequence). The CDR3, as DNA: TGTGCCAGCAGTCCTGGGGGGATAGAAGCTTTCTTT. It is translated as CASSPGGIEAFF.

The genes are TRBV27 and TRBJ2-7; the D gene is possibly TRBD1 (5 bases). Trimming removed 0 bases from V and 2 bases from J, with 11 bases in between. The CDR3 consists of 15 residues. CDR1 is MNHEY, CDR2 SMNVEV, per germline (reference sequence). The CDR3 nucleotides read TGTGCCAGCAGTTTATCGGCAGGGCCAGCCTACGAGCAGTACTTC. This encodes CASSLSAGPAYEQYF.

The CDR3 loop is CASSPGGRYGYTF. DNA of the CDR3: TGCGCCAGCAGCCCGGGGGGTAGATATGGCTACACCTTC. The J gene is TRBJ1-2, the V gene TRBV4-1; D is possibly TRBD1 (5 bases). Trimming stripped 4 bases from V and 5 bases from J, with 11 bases between. Germline V gives CDR1 MGHRA, CDR2 YSYEKL. This CDR3 has 13 amino acids.

The CDR3 here is CASSYTWVRQRSSYNEQFF. CDR3 in DNA: TGTGCCAGCAGTTACACCTGGGTCCGTCAAAGGAGCTCCTACAATGAGCAGTTCTTC. The chain has TRBV6-2 or TRBV6-3 and TRBJ2-1; no firm D call. Trimming removed 2 bases from V and 0 bases from J, with 20 bases in between. This CDR3 comprises 19 residues. Looked up from germline, CDR1 is MNHEY and CDR2 is SVGEGT.

The rearrangement joins TRBV10-2 to TRBJ1-5, with D tentatively TRBD1 (5 bases). This CDR3 is 14 amino acids long. V dropped 3 bases and J dropped 5 bases, with 11 bases sitting between them. In germline, CDR1 is WSHSY, CDR2 SAAADI. This CDR3 reads CASSDWGTDQPQHF. The CDR3 nucleotides are TGCGCCAGCAGTGACTGGGGGACTGATCAGCCCCAGCATTTT.

The V call is TRBV10-3, the J call TRBJ1-1, with a possible D match to TRBD1 (5 bases). This CDR3 has 15 residues. The V gene lost 4 bases and the J gene lost 3 bases, with 15 bases spanning the gap. The V gene's germline CDR1 is ENHRY and CDR2 SYGVKD. The CDR3 spells CAISGRAEGDTEAFF. The CDR3 DNA sequence: TGTGCCATCAGTGGCAGGGCTGAAGGGGACACTGAAGCTTTCTTT.

The chain couples TRBV6-6 to TRBJ1-5; D is undetermined. The germline V gene has CDR1 MNHNY and CDR2 SVGAGI (reference sequence). This CDR3 is built from 14 residues. V was trimmed by 6 bases and J by 1 base, leaving 10 bases between them. DNA for the CDR3: TGTGCCAGCAGCCCTAGGTGGAGCAATCAGCCCCAGCATTTT. Translated: CASSPRWSNQPQHF.

This chain joins TRBV18 and TRBJ2-5, with unresolved D. V lost 6 bases and J 5 bases, leaving 22 bases between the germline ends. This CDR3 comprises 16 residues. The V gene's germline CDR1 is KGHSH and CDR2 LQKENI. DNA for the CDR3: TGTGCCAGCTCCCAAACCCCGGGTCCCAAGGCGGAGACCCAGTACTTC. Encoded protein: CASSQTPGPKAETQYF.

The chain is built from TRBV7-2 and TRBJ1-4; no definite D call. Trimming left V 4 bases short and J 7 bases short, with 13 bases between. CDR1 is SGHTA, CDR2 FQGNSA, per germline. This CDR3 has 14 residues. DNA for the CDR3: TGTGCCAGCAGCTCACTAGGGAGAAGTGAAAAACTGTTTTTT. It is translated as CASSSLGRSEKLFF.

The chain joins TRBV10-3 to TRBJ2-7; possible D gene TRBD2, 5 bases. The CDR3 loop spans 15 amino acids. CDR1 is ENHRY, CDR2 SYGVKD, per germline. Trimming stripped 0 bases from V and 0 bases from J, with 9 bases between. The CDR3 here is CAISESKGSSYEQYF. CDR3 nucleotides: TGTGCCATCAGTGAGTCGAAAGGGAGCTCCTACGAGCAGTACTTC.

This clone was recorded only once. This chain connects TRBV4-1 to TRBJ2-1; TRBD2 agrees at 13 bases. This CDR3 comprises 17 residues. CDR1 MGHRA and CDR2 YSYEKL come from the germline V gene. Trimming at V came to 2 bases and at J to 3 bases, leaving 4 bases not matched to a gene. The CDR3 DNA follows: TGCGCCAGCAGCCAACCAACTAGCGGGAGGGTCTACAATGAGCAGTTCTTC. This encodes CASSQPTSGRVYNEQFF.

The rearrangement uses TRBV3-1 (or the pseudogene TRBV3-2) and TRBJ2-7, with D tentatively TRBD1 (6 bases). This CDR3 contains 13 residues. The germline V gene has CDR1 LGHDT and CDR2 YNNKEL (reference sequence). Trimming pared 3 bases from V and 5 bases from J, leaving 11 bases between. As DNA, the CDR3 is TGTGCCAGCAGCCACCCACAGGGTAACGAGCAGTACTTC. This sequence encodes CASSHPQGNEQYF.

V gene TRBV7-9 combines with J gene TRBJ1-2; 7 bases are shared with TRBD1. V trimming: 0 bases; J trimming: 4 bases; junction bases outside the gene matches: 5. Per germline, CDR1 SEHNR and CDR2 FQNEAQ (reference sequence). The CDR3 covers 15 residues. The CDR3 bases are TGTGCCAGCAGCTTAGCGGGGGACAGTTTCTATGGCTACACCTTC. It encodes CASSLAGDSFYGYTF.

To note about this clone: Different DNA sequences within this sample yield the same CDR3. The gene calls are TRBV19 and TRBJ1-1; TRBD1 is a possible D gene (5 bases). The CDR3 is made up of 13 amino acids. The germline V gene encodes CDR1 LNHDA and CDR2 SQIVND (reference sequence). Trimming left V 3 bases short and J 5 bases short, with 10 bases between. The CDR3 loop is CASSIQGGTEAFF. DNA for the CDR3: TGTGCCAGTAGTATTCAGGGAGGGACTGAAGCTTTCTTT.

The chain is built from TRBV29-1 and TRBJ2-5, with D tentatively TRBD1 (6 bases). This CDR3 has 13 amino acids. Germline CDR1 SQVTM, CDR2 ANQGSEA. The germline V and J ends were trimmed by 3 bases and 1 base, with 9 bases remaining between them. CDR3 nucleotide sequence: TGCAGCGTTGACGGACAGTCCCAAGAGACCCAGTACTTC. It is translated as CSVDGQSQETQYF.